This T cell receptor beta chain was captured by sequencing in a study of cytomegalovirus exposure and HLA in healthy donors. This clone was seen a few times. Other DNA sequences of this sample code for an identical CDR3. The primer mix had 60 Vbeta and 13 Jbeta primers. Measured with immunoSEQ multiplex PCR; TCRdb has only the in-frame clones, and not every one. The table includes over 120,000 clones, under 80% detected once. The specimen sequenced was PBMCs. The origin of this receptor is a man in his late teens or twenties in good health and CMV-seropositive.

Written as DNA, the CDR3 is TGCGCCAGCAGCTTGGGACAAAGCTCTGGAAACACCATATATTTT. Residues: CASSLGQSSGNTIYF. The chain links TRBV5-1 to TRBJ1-3; no clear D gene. Per germline, CDR1 SGHRS and CDR2 YFSETQ. V was clipped by 0 bases and J by 0 bases, with 7 bases between them. The CDR3 contains 15 residues.